A selection of T cell receptor beta chains follows, all from one sample in a study of blood T cell repertoires in COVID-19. TCRdb's table, derived via immunoSEQ multiplex PCR, lists solely in-frame clones and lacks some. The sample consists of 150,000 to 200,000 clones, 87% of them appearing once. The sequenced sample consisted of peripheral blood. The receptors here all came from a human donor in a cohort sampled during active COVID-19. The CDR3 runs from the conserved cysteine through the conserved F or W. The order of the fields is clone size, D gene, J gene, V gene, CDR3 length, CDR3 DNA, CDR3 protein. The D gene is left open where the match is weak. Where a row states a size, it is once, few, many or the class of an expanded clone; other rows omit it.

>-|TRBD1|TRBJ1-1|TRBV29-1|14
TGCAGCGTTGATCAGGGAGGACAGGGAACTGAAGCTTTCTTT
CSVDQGGQGTEAFF
>few|TRBD1|TRBJ2-5|TRBV6-6|15
TGTGCCAGCAGTTACGCAACAGGGGGCCAAGAGACCCAGTACTTC
CASSYATGGQETQYF
>-|TRBD1|TRBJ1-2|TRBV23-1|17
TGCGCCAGCAGTCAACCGGGACAGAGATACTCTAACTATGGCTACACCTTC
CASSQPGQRYSNYGYTF
>-|-|TRBJ1-1|TRBV5-6|15
TGTGCCAGCAGCTTGGACGTAGAGTTGAGAACTGAAGCTTTCTTT
CASSLDVELRTEAFF
>-|TRBD1|TRBJ1-2|TRBV6-4|15
TGTGCCAGCAGTGACTCGGCAGGGGGTTTCTATGGCTACACCTTC
CASSDSAGGFYGYTF
>-|-|TRBJ2-7|TRBV27|13
TGTGCCAGCAGTCCACGGGACATCTACGAGCAGTACTTC
CASSPRDIYEQYF
>-|-|TRBJ2-1|TRBV10-1|15
TGCGCCAGCAGTGAAAACTCCTGGGAGAACAATGAGCAGTTCTTC
CASSENSWENNEQFF
>-|TRBD2|TRBJ2-5|TRBV3-1/TRBV3-2|15
TGTGCCAGCAGCCGGACTAGCGGGGGAACGGAGACCCAGTACTTC
CASSRTSGGTETQYF
>-|TRBD1|TRBJ2-7|TRBV5-6|12
TGTGCCAGCAGCGACAGGGTGGGCGAGCAGTACTTC
CASSDRVGEQYF
>-|-|TRBJ1-4|TRBV7-9|14
TGTGCCAGCAGCTTAGTGGGGAGTAATGAAAAACTGTTTTTT
CASSLVGSNEKLFF
>-|-|TRBJ2-7|TRBV5-5|14
TGTGCCAGCAGCTTGGAGGTACGGGCCTACGAGCAGTACTTC
CASSLEVRAYEQYF
>-|-|TRBJ2-4|TRBV7-9|18
TGTGCCAGCAGCAAGGGGGAGGGCAGTGTAAGGGCCAAAAACATTCAGTACTTC
CASSKGEGSVRAKNIQYF
>-|-|TRBJ1-2|TRBV9|15
TGTGCCAGCAGCGCCTCGACAGGTACCAACTATGGCTACACCTTC
CASSASTGTNYGYTF
>-|-|TRBJ2-7|TRBV6-6|12
TGTGCCAGCAACCAGGACACCTACGAGCAGTACTTC
CASNQDTYEQYF
>-|TRBD1|TRBJ1-5|TRBV6-5|14
TGTGCCAGCAGGCAGACAGGGGGCAATCAGCCCCAGCATTTT
CASRQTGGNQPQHF
>-|TRBD1|TRBJ2-7|TRBV6-6|14
TGTGCCAGCAGTTACGGTACAGGGGTCTACGAGCAGTACTTC
CASSYGTGVYEQYF
>-|-|TRBJ2-7|TRBV5-1|14
TGCGCCAGCAGCTTGCTGGGGAGCTCCTACGAGCAGTACTTC
CASSLLGSSYEQYF
>-|-|TRBJ2-7|TRBV29-1|12
TGCAGCGTTGAAGATGGGGGGTACGAGCAGTACTTC
CSVEDGGYEQYF
>-|-|TRBJ1-6|TRBV11-3|15
TGTGCCAGCAGCTTTCTAAGCTCCTATAATTCACCCCTCCACTTT
CASSFLSSYNSPLHF
>-|TRBD1|TRBJ2-2|TRBV27|14
TGTGCCAGCAGTTGGGACAGGGACACCGGGGAGCTGTTTTTT
CASSWDRDTGELFF
>-|-|TRBJ2-7|TRBV28|14
TGTGCCAGCAGTTACAAGAGGATAAACTACGAGCAGTACTTC
CASSYKRINYEQYF
>-|-|TRBJ2-7|TRBV30|13
TGTGCCTGGAGAAGGACAGCCTCCTACGAGCAGTACTTC
CAWRRTASYEQYF